Presented here are 21 T cell receptor beta chains from one specimen sequenced in a study of OX40 agonist ivuxolimab in advanced cancers. The protocol was immunoSEQ multiplex PCR, while the TCRdb copy is restricted to in-frame clones and leaves out a portion. Here the sample spans about 85,000 clones, more than 75% being singletons. The sample in question was CD4+ or CD8+ T cells sorted from blood, obtained in a trial of the OX40 agonist ivuxolimab. The origin of the receptors is an adult with an advanced solid tumor such as melanoma, head and neck, liver or kidney cancer.

The chain combines TRBV25-1 with TRBJ1-1; TRBD1 is a possible D gene (6 bases). This CDR3 has 11 residues. Trimming removed 1 base from V and 9 bases from J, with 6 bases in between. Per germline, CDR1 MGHDK and CDR2 SYGVNS. As DNA, the CDR3 is TGTGCCAGCAGTGAATGGGGGCAAGCTTTCTTT. Its translation: CASSEWGQAFF.

The gene calls are TRBV19 and TRBJ2-6; 10 positions match TRBD1. This CDR3 region has 20 residues. Germline V gives CDR1 LNHDA, CDR2 SQIVND (reference sequence). With V trimmed by 1 base and J by 0 bases, 9 bases remained unmatched. CDR3 DNA sequence: TGTGCCAGTAGTATAGTCGGAGGGACAGGGGTTCTCTCTGGGGCCAACGTCCTGACTTTC. It encodes CASSIVGGTGVLSGANVLTF.

The J gene is TRBJ1-5, the V gene TRBV27; 7 bases map to TRBD1. The V and J ends lost 2 bases and 5 bases, in that order; junction bases with no gene match: 9. The CDR3 totals 16 residues. Germline V gene lookup returns CDR1 MNHEY and CDR2 SMNVEV (reference sequence). Here the CDR3 DNA reads TGTGCCAGCAGTTTAATGGGCTACAGGGGTCATCAGCCCCAGCATTTT. Protein sequence: CASSLMGYRGHQPQHF.

This clone has ten or more counts. This rearrangement joins TRBV30 to TRBJ2-7; 11 bases line up with TRBD2. The CDR3 consists of 17 residues. Looked up from germline, CDR1 is GTSNPN and CDR2 is SVGIG (reference sequence). With V trimmed by 1 base and J by 0 bases, 8 bases remained unmatched. Written as DNA, the CDR3 is TGTGCCTGGAGTGGAACCCGAACTAGCGGGAGCTCCTACGAGCAGTACTTC. It is translated as CAWSGTRTSGSSYEQYF.

This clone was seen more than once but under ten times. The rearrangement joins TRBV7-2 to TRBJ1-1; D possibly corresponds to TRBD1 (5 bases). Trimming removed 5 bases at V and 8 bases at J, with 9 bases between. CDR3 size: 11 residues. Per the germline V gene, CDR1 is SGHTA and CDR2 is FQGNSA. This chain's CDR3 is CASSPRTEAFF. CDR3 coding DNA: TGTGCCAGCAGCCCTAGGACAGAAGCTTTCTTT.

V usage is TRBV6-1 and J usage is TRBJ1-4, with TRBD1 matching over 9 bases. The CDR3 length is 18 residues. Looked up from germline, CDR1 is MNHNS and CDR2 is SASEGT. V lost 2 bases and J lost 7; bases outside the gene matches: 14. The CDR3 sequence is CASSEQGTGLVVVEKLFF. The CDR3 nucleotides are TGTGCCAGCAGTGAACAAGGGACAGGGCTTGTGGTGGTTGAAAAACTGTTTTTT.

CDR3 DNA: TGTGCCAGCAGACGACTGTCCGAAAATGAAAAACTGTTTTTT. Protein: CASRRLSENEKLFF. This sequence joins TRBV6-5 and TRBJ1-4; no clear D. Per the germline V gene, CDR1 is MNHEY and CDR2 is SVGAGI. The CDR3 length is 14 residues. V was trimmed by 6 bases and J by 5 bases, leaving 13 bases between them.

The J gene is TRBJ2-1, the V gene TRBV4-3, with 8 bases lining up with TRBD2. V was pared by 1 base and J by 2 bases, with 7 bases of the junction left unmatched. The CDR3 consists of 17 residues. Germline-derived CDR1 and CDR2 are LGHNA and YSLEER. CDR3 amino acids: CASSQAHTGGPYNEQFF. The DNA for the CDR3 is TGCGCCAGCAGCCAAGCCCATACGGGAGGGCCCTACAATGAGCAGTTCTTC.

J is TRBJ2-4 and V is TRBV29-1, with 8 bases fitting TRBD1. The CDR3 has 12 amino acids. Per the germline V gene, CDR1 is SQVTM and CDR2 is ANQGSEA. V was clipped by 7 bases and J by 4 bases; unmatched bases: 3. The CDR3 nucleotides read TGCAGCGCTGGACAGGGTAAAAACATTCAGTACTTC. Translation: CSAGQGKNIQYF. The variable domain in full, completed from reference TRBV29-1 and TRBJ2-4, reads SAVISQKPSRDICQRGTSLTIQCQVDSQVTMMFWYRQQPGQSLTLIATANQGSEATYESGFVIDKFPISRPNLTFSTLTVSNMSPEDSSIYLCSAGQGKNIQYFGAGTRLSVL.

The chain carries TRBV9 and TRBJ1-1, with D possibly matching TRBD1 (5 bases). V was cut by 0 bases and J by 6 bases, with 15 bases left in between. The germline V gene has CDR1 SGDLS and CDR2 YYNGEE. CDR3 length equals 15 residues. The CDR3 nucleotides are TGTGCCAGCAGCGTAGAGGGCAGGGCGTCGTCTGAAGCTTTCTTT. As protein: CASSVEGRASSEAFF.

The chain links TRBV5-1 to TRBJ2-5, with 9 nucleotides matching TRBD1. The CDR3 has 15 residues. CDR1 and CDR2 (germline): SGHRS, YFSETQ. The trim removed 4 bases at V and 7 bases at J, leaving 11 bases unmatched. CDR3 sequence (DNA): TGCGCCAGCAGCCCCGGGACAGGGACGTTCAGGACCCAGTACTTC. Its protein is CASSPGTGTFRTQYF.

The chain uses TRBV19 and TRBJ1-5; D gene uncertain. V lost 5 bases and J 1 base, leaving 12 bases between the germline ends. The V gene's germline CDR1 is LNHDA and CDR2 SQIVND (reference sequence). The CDR3 contains 15 residues. The CDR3 loop is CASSELWVSNQPQHF. The CDR3 DNA reads as TGTGCCAGTAGTGAGTTGTGGGTAAGCAATCAGCCCCAGCATTTT.

This clone appeared a few times. The genes are TRBV6-5 and TRBJ1-2, with D unresolved. V was shortened by 0 bases and J by 9 bases, with 11 bases between the two germline ends. CDR1 is MNHEY and CDR2 is SVGAGI in the germline V gene. The CDR3 has 13 amino acids. This chain's CDR3 is CASSYSGVGSYTF. Here the CDR3 DNA reads TGTGCCAGCAGTTACTCAGGTGTTGGGAGCTACACCTTC.

J is TRBJ2-3 and V is TRBV28; D may be TRBD2 (6 bases). V was cut by 3 bases and J by 0 bases, with 7 bases left in between. Germline CDR1 reads MDHEN; CDR2 reads SYDVKM. The CDR3 covers 14 residues. The CDR3 nucleotides are TGTGCCAGCAGTTTGGGGGGTAGCACAGATACGCAGTATTTT. It codes for CASSLGGSTDTQYF.

The J gene is TRBJ1-2, the V gene TRBV28; TRBD1 aligns across 7 bases. The CDR3 totals 18 residues. V shed 7 bases, J shed 7 bases, and the junction held 24 bases outside the gene matches. Germline assignment: CDR1 MDHEN and CDR2 SYDVKM. The CDR3 DNA sequence: TGTGCCAGCACCGCCAGGAATTCGGGGGTCAAGGGGGCTAGTGGCTACACCTTC. As protein: CASTARNSGVKGASGYTF.

V is TRBV5-1 and J is TRBJ2-2; TRBD1 or TRBD2 may be the D gene (5 bases each). Germline-derived CDR1 and CDR2 are SGHRS and YFSETQ. Trimming left V 3 bases short and J 2 bases short, with 11 bases between. The CDR3 consists of 15 residues. CDR3 sequence reads: CASSSMGPNTGELFF. The CDR3 region has the DNA TGCGCCAGCAGCTCGATGGGACCCAACACCGGGGAGCTGTTTTTT.

This clone came up a few times. The V and J genes are TRBV12-2 and TRBJ2-1; the DNA was not used to check the table's D call, TRBD2. TRBV12-2 is a pseudogene locus. This CDR3 contains 12 residues. As DNA, the CDR3 is TGTGCAAGTCGCAGGACTAGTGATGAGCAGTTCTTC. Translated: CASRRTSDEQFF.

This clone is a singleton in its sample. The chain links TRBV4-1 to TRBJ1-4; D is unresolved. Trimming took off 0 bases at V and 8 bases at J, with 7 bases between the two ends. This CDR3 is built from 13 residues. The germline V gene has CDR1 MGHRA and CDR2 YSYEKL. The CDR3 bases are TGCGCCAGCAGCCAAGATGAAGGGGAAAAACTGTTTTTT. This codes for CASSQDEGEKLFF.

The chain is built from TRBV6-5 and TRBJ2-1, with 8 bases lining up with TRBD2. V was clipped by 0 bases and J by 4 bases; unmatched bases: 5. CDR1 MNHEY and CDR2 SVGAGI come from the germline V gene. The CDR3 has 16 amino acids. CDR3 residues: CASSYSLVAGYNEQFF. The CDR3 nucleotides are TGTGCCAGCAGTTACTCGTTAGTAGCGGGGTACAATGAGCAGTTCTTC.

The rearrangement uses TRBV7-9 and TRBJ2-1; 9 bases align to TRBD2. Germline CDR1 is SEHNR and CDR2 is FQNEAQ (reference sequence). The CDR3 consists of 15 residues. The ends lost 5 bases at V and 7 bases at J; junction bases unmatched: 9. CDR3 DNA sequence: TGTGCCAGCAGCCTGCGGGGGGGCCAGGAAAATGAGCAGTTCTTC. Translation: CASSLRGGQENEQFF.

V and J are TRBV5-1 and TRBJ1-2; TRBD1 matches at 9 bases. The V and J ends lost 10 bases and 2 bases, in that order; junction bases with no gene match: 21. Germline-derived CDR1 and CDR2 are SGHRS and YFSETQ. The CDR3 length is 18 residues. CDR3 sequence (DNA): TGCGCCGCCCGAGGGTATGGGACAGGGAGGGAGGGAAACTATGGCTACACCTTC. This translates into CAARGYGTGREGNYGYTF.